Below are 3 T cell receptor beta chains sequenced from a single sample in a study of CD4+ T cells in melanoma. Clones were sequenced by immunoSEQ multiplex PCR, and TCRdb holds only the in-frame ones, with some missing. Of over 5,000 clones listed, about 70% are singletons. Sequencing used cells from a culture (not recorded whether cultured in vitro). The receptor set was obtained from a human donor with melanoma.

By sample fraction, this clone is medium-sized (0.01 to 0.1%). The V call is TRBV7-9, the J call TRBJ1-2, with a weak D call TRBD1 (6 bases). The V gene's germline CDR1 is SEHNR and CDR2 FQNEAQ (reference sequence). The CDR3 extends over 16 amino acids. Trimming shortened V by 5 bases and J by 8 bases, and 24 bases separated the two germline ends. CDR3: CASSPRELQGRRGYTF. The CDR3 DNA follows: TGTGCCAGCAGCCCGCGTGAACTACAGGGTAGAAGGGGCTACACCTTC.

V usage is TRBV7-8 and J usage is TRBJ1-4; D may be TRBD1 (5 bases). Deletions cut 4 bases from V and 8 bases from J, with 20 bases between. Germline V gene sequence: CDR1 SGHVS, CDR2 FQNEAQ. The CDR3 has 16 amino acids. Written as DNA, the CDR3 is TGTGCCAGCAGCTCGAAAACGGGGGTTCGGGGGGAAAAACTGTTTTTT. Protein: CASSSKTGVRGEKLFF.

This clone was seen a single time. The rearrangement joins TRBV5-1 to TRBJ1-2; perhaps TRBD1 as D (6 bases). The CDR3 loop spans 15 amino acids. V was shortened by 4 bases and J by 4 bases, with 17 bases between the two germline ends. Germline V gives CDR1 SGHRS, CDR2 YFSETQ. CDR3 protein: CASSPTGYSSYGYTF. The CDR3 DNA sequence: TGCGCCAGCAGCCCCACAGGGTACTCTTCCTATGGCTACACCTTC.